This T cell receptor beta chain was documented in a study of blood T cell repertoires in COVID-19. Looking at the study overall: COVID-19 samples collected from the United States, Italy and Spain covered acute and convalescent phases. Sources were T cells, B-cell-depleted T cells, or PBMCs; the material itself was cDNA or gDNA.

Source study methods: Researchers report that nucleated cell counts were estimated from reference gene primer amplification. The method was immunoSEQ multiplex PCR; TCRdb's version includes in-frame clones alone and lacks a portion of them. For V, J and clone size, that table is used; D and trimming come from the DNA. The sample lists 120,000 or so clones; 80% to 90% were seen once. CDR3 length: 16 residues. Germline V lookup: CDR1 LNHDA, CDR2 SQIVND (reference sequence). V trimming: 4 bases; J trimming: 3 bases; junction bases outside the gene matches: 7. This TCR was recovered from a woman aged 60 to 75 with acute or convalescent COVID-19. This chain links TRBV19 with TRBJ2-5; 11 bases fit TRBD1. The sequenced sample was peripheral blood. CDR3 DNA: TGTGCCAGTAGTAACTACCGGGACAGGGGGGAAGAGACCCAGTACTTC. Amino acid sequence: CASSNYRDRGEETQYF.